These 7 T cell receptor beta chains came from one sample sequenced in a study of early T cells in non-severe SARS-CoV-2 infection. TCRdb passed the 5' RACE reads through MiXCR, listing each CDR3 protein once. The table shows approximately 34,000 distinct CDR3 sequences, with about 5.2% occurring only once. Sequenced material: whole blood, taken at baseline. These receptors were collected from an adult who was a healthcare worker with PCR-confirmed SARS-CoV-2 infection or an uninfected control (not recorded which).

This chain uses TRBV2 with TRBJ2-3, with D uncertain. Trimming shortened V by 5 bases and J by 6 bases, and 21 bases separated the two germline ends. The CDR3 spans 16 residues. Germline-derived CDR1 and CDR2 are SNHLY and FYNNEI. The DNA of the CDR3 is TGTGCCAGCAGTTCCCCAATGGGCAGAGCAACCGATACGCAGTATTTT. Amino acid sequence: CASSSPMGRATDTQYF.

This clonotype was picked up a small number of times. This chain uses TRBV6-2 or TRBV6-3 with TRBJ2-3; the D is unclear. V dropped 7 bases and J dropped 3 bases, with 17 bases sitting between them. Germline V gene data show CDR1 as MNHEY and CDR2 as SVGEGT. This CDR3 is built from 15 residues. This CDR3 reads CASKDPQQITDTQYF. In DNA form, the CDR3 reads TGTGCCAGCAAGGACCCCCAGCAGATAACAGATACGCAGTATTTT.

In this sample, this clonotype turned up many times. The chain is built from TRBV12-2 and TRBJ2-4; the table gives TRBD1 as D, unverified against the DNA. TRBV12-2 is noted as a pseudogene. CDR3 size: 17 residues. As DNA, the CDR3 is TGTGCAAGCGCGACAGGGACCTCCTGCCTAGCCAAAAACATTCAGTACTTC. This codes for CASATGTSCLAKNIQYF.

This clonotype has ten or more counts. The chain recombines TRBV5-6 with TRBJ2-1; a weak D match, TRBD1 (6 bases). V lost 0 bases to trimming and J lost 1 base, with 8 bases between them. The CDR3 spans 15 residues. Germline lookup yields CDR1 SGHDT and CDR2 YYEEEE. The DNA of the CDR3 is TGTGCCAGCAGCTTGGGGCAGGGGTCCTACAATGAGCAGTTCTTC. Translating it yields CASSLGQGSYNEQFF. The entire variable domain, with the rest obtained from reference TRBV5-6 and TRBJ2-1, is as follows: DAGVTQSPTHLIKTRGQQVTLRCSPKSGHDTVSWYQQALGQGPQFIFQYYEEEERQRGNFPDRFSGHQFPNYSSELNVNALLLGDSALYLCASSLGQGSYNEQFFGPGTRLTVL.

This clonotype occurred many times. The chain has TRBV12-3 or TRBV12-4 and TRBJ2-1, with 7 nucleotides matching TRBD1. V trimming: 6 bases; J trimming: 2 bases; junction bases outside the gene matches: 7. CDR3 length: 15 amino acids. CDR3 in DNA: TGTGCCAGCAGCAAACAGGGGAAGACCTACAATGAGCAGTTCTTC. Translation: CASSKQGKTYNEQFF.

In its sample, this clonotype was seen many times. This chain uses TRBV12-3 or TRBV12-4 with TRBJ1-1; D is uncertain. Between the trimmed V and J ends, which lost 7 bases and 3 bases, there was a span of 12 bases. This CDR3 spans 13 amino acids. Here the CDR3 reads CASTFGIYTEAFF. The CDR3 DNA sequence: TGTGCCAGCACCTTCGGGATATACACTGAAGCTTTCTTT.

This clonotype appeared many times. V and J are TRBV24-1 and TRBJ1-5; no reliable D call. This CDR3 has 12 residues. The V end was cut by 5 bases, the J end by 7 bases, with 8 bases between. Germline V gene data show CDR1 as KGHDR and CDR2 as SFDVKD. The CDR3 nucleotides are TGTGCCACCAGTGTAGGCTGGCAGCCCCAGCATTTT. Protein sequence: CATSVGWQPQHF.